A single T cell receptor (beta chain) is shown here with its context. Its antigen remains unidentified. CDR3 length equals 15 residues. Germline values: CDR1 SQVTM, CDR2 ANQGSEA. The J segment lost 5 bases and the V segment lost 7 bases, leaving 15 bases of the junction unmatched. This sample was included in a study of shared clonotypes between healthy human individuals. General study points: The naive CD4 repertoires of a handful of donors were compared, and around 4.9% of clonotypes were shared. Richness estimates generally favored naive over memory subsets.

Only CD45RO-negative cells positively selected for CCR7 counted as naive CD8 cells, so terminally differentiated effector memory CD45RA+ cells were excluded. Here immunoSEQ multiplex PCR was the method, and the copy in TCRdb shows in-frame clones only, minus some. The table records about 2.1 million clones, about 93% of them present only once. Specimen: naive CD8+ T cells from PBMCs. The rearrangement links TRBV29-1 to TRBJ2-7, with 9 nucleotides matching TRBD2. This TCR was recovered from a man in his late teens or twenties in good health. Some clones in this sample may be carry-over from other donors' samples. CDR3 loop: CSGLPSGGRAHEQYF. The CDR3 coding sequence is TGCAGCGGCCTACCCTCGGGCGGGAGGGCCCACGAGCAGTACTTC.